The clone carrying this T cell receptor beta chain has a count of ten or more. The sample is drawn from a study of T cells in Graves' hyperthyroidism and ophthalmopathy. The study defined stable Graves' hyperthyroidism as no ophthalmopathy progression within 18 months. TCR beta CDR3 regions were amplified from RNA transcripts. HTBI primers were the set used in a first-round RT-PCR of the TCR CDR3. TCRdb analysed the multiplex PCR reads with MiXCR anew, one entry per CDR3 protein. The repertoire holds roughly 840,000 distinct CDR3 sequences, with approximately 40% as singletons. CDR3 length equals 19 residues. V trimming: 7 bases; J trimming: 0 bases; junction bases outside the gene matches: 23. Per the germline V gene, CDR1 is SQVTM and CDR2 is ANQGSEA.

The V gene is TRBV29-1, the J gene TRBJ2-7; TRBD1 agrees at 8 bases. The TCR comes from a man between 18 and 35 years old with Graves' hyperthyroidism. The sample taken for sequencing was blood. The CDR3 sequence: CSASQGDRGGRLSSYEQYF. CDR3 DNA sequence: TGCAGCGCCTCGCAAGGAGACAGGGGAGGAAGACTGAGCTCCTACGAGCAGTACTTC.